This TCR beta chain was identified during a study of shared clonotypes between healthy human individuals (dated by TCRdb to 2018 to 2020). The study in broad terms: Two women and three men aged 18 to 49 years were included in the cohort. The study deeply sequenced blood TCR repertoires of about 5 healthy adults to estimate repertoire size and the extent of clonotype sharing between individuals. To increase sequencing depth and limit assay-specific biases, different laboratories used diverse techniques to prepare libraries and sequence TCR repertoires. Between about 0.94 and 8.9 billion PBMCs per donor were obtained by leukapheresis.

Details on this clone: The antigen it binds to is not known. The sample holds no much larger clone one base away, and base qualities are not on file.

Using the deep immunoSEQ assay, TCR CDR3 regions were amplified from genomic DNA by multiplex PCR. For each cell subset, the extracted genomic DNA was distributed evenly across all wells of several immunoSEQ 96-well plates, and each plate served as one replicate. For unsorted PBMC, each replicate PCR was loaded with 300 to 350 ng genomic DNA, equivalent to about 33,000 T cell genomes. Ten immunoSEQ deep assay plates were used to sequence the unsorted PBMC genomic DNA. Purified libraries were measured with a Qubit 3.0 fluorometer, size-checked on a Bioanalyzer 2100, and measured again with the KAPA Library Quantification kit. A separate single-read 150-cycle Illumina NextSeq 550 flow cell was used to sequence each immunoSEQ 96-well plate. On the authors' methods: Because the immunoSEQ output included only junctional sequences and no quality scores, the filtering could not be the same as the filtering used for full-length reads. To assign V/J genes and CDR3, sequences were annotated using PyIR, a Python wrapper for IgBLAST v1.9, with IMGT germline references. Reads were filtered out if the reads had weak V/J assignments (E-value above 1e-6), no CDR3, stop codons, out-of-frame junctions, or ambiguous translated residues. A V3J clonotype was defined by an identical inferred V gene, J gene, and CDR3 amino acid sequence. The percentage overlap between two repertoires was calculated by dividing the number of shared unique clonotypes by the size of the smaller repertoire. Three approaches were used to assess repertoire richness: RTK rarefaction, the Chao1 estimator, and Recon v2.1 estimates of unobserved clonotypes. TCRdb took this table from immuneACCESS and kept in-frame rearrangements with V and J called. Such tables lack part of the clones; where checked against another copy, unresolved V genes explain under half of the gap, and the rest is unexplained. V, J and clone size reflect that table, while D and trimming were determined from the DNA. A total of hundreds of thousands of clones appear in this sample, around 80% of them only once. The ten largest clones add up to approximately 12% of the sample.

Overall study results and their limits: Because the study included only a small number of donors, the genetic and exposure-history diversity represented was limited. Based on pairwise subsampling, the degree of clonotype sharing among donors was expected to be affected by sequencing depth. Sampling was limited to blood, and TCR repertoires in tissue likely differ from TCR repertoires in blood.

As encoded in the germline V gene, CDR1 is WSHSY while CDR2 is SAAADI. The CDR3 runs 17 residues from the cysteine to the phenylalanine. Only the CDR3 DNA stays, 51 bases, in frame from base 1. Ends trimmed: V by 4 bases, J by 0 bases; bases unmatched to a gene: 4. The donors were healthy, HIV-negative adults who had no recently reported acute infections or vaccinations. Every donor was a Caucasian adult residing in Nashville, Tennessee, USA. For unsorted samples, about 90 million PBMCs were counted, and genomic DNA was extracted using the QIAamp DNA Blood Mini kit. Blood was obtained by leukapheresis, after which PBMCs were separated by Ficoll-Histopaque density gradient centrifugation and cryopreserved in liquid nitrogen vapor phase.

The rearranged segments are TRBV10-2 and TRBJ1-5, with 12 bases in between that match TRBD1. The sample was PBMCs. This receptor was taken from a woman in her forties in good health. Some clones in this sample may be carry-over from other donors' samples. The CDR3 reads as follows: CASSGGTGGPSNQPQHF. The base sequence is TGCGCCAGCAGTGGTGGGACAGGGGGCCCTAGCAATCAGCCCCAGCATTTT.